Below, 22 T cell receptor beta chains from the same sample are listed, as sequenced in a study of early T cells in non-severe SARS-CoV-2 infection. TCRdb re-called the 5' RACE reads with MiXCR, one entry per CDR3 protein. This sample has roughly 93,000 distinct CDR3 sequences; 14% to 15% occur once, and the top ten carry 0.58%. Sequences were obtained from whole blood. These receptors all stem from an adult who was a healthcare worker with PCR-confirmed SARS-CoV-2 infection or an uninfected control (not recorded which).

This clonotype was seen repeatedly, ten times or more. The chain joins TRBV7-9 to TRBJ2-3, with D uncertain. CDR3 length: 12 residues. Germline CDR1 SEHNR, CDR2 FQNEAQ (reference sequence). V dropped 5 bases and J dropped 3 bases, with 6 bases sitting between them. For the CDR3, the DNA is TGTGCCAGCAGCCCGCCGACAGATACGCAGTATTTT. This sequence encodes CASSPPTDTQYF.

This clonotype was seen only a few times. The chain uses TRBV7-2 and TRBJ2-5; no clear D gene. The ends were cut back, 1 base at V and 5 bases at J, with 11 bases in the middle. The CDR3 has 14 residues. Germline V CDR1 and CDR2: SGHTA, FQGNSA. CDR3 DNA sequence: TGTGCCAGCAGCTTAGTAAACGGTCCGGAGACCCAGTACTTC. It is translated as CASSLVNGPETQYF.

This clonotype came up many times. The rearrangement uses TRBV19 and TRBJ1-2; 9 bases agree with TRBD1. J was trimmed by 0 bases and V by 5 bases; bases with no gene match: 10. The CDR3 loop spans 17 amino acids. Germline V gene data show CDR1 as LNHDA and CDR2 as SQIVND (reference sequence). The CDR3 is CASSAGTGLSPNYGYTF. The CDR3 DNA reads TGTGCCAGTAGTGCGGGGACAGGGCTTAGTCCTAACTATGGCTACACCTTC. Complete variable domain (other parts from reference TRBV19 and TRBJ1-2): DGGITQSPKYLFRKEGQNVTLSCEQNLNHDAMYWYRQDPGQGLRLIYYSQIVNDFQKGDIAEGYSVSREKKESFPLTVTSAQKNPTAFYLCASSAGTGLSPNYGYTFGSGTRLTVV.

This clonotype was observed a few times. The rearrangement links TRBV18 to TRBJ1-5; possible D gene TRBD1, 5 bases. V was cut by 3 bases and J by 6 bases, with 9 bases left in between. Germline V gene data show CDR1 as KGHSH and CDR2 as LQKENI. This CDR3 is built from 13 residues. The DNA of the CDR3 is TGTGCCAGCTCACCTTCTGGGACTCAGCCCCAGCATTTT. Its protein is CASSPSGTQPQHF.

This clonotype was seen more than once but under ten times. This chain uses TRBV11-2 with TRBJ1-4; unclear D gene. V lost 5 bases and J lost 0, with 13 bases in between. Germline V gives CDR1 SGHAT, CDR2 FQNNGV. The CDR3 is 16 residues long. In DNA form, the CDR3 reads TGTGCCAGCAGCCTGAGCTTGGGGACAACTAATGAAAAACTGTTTTTT. This gives the protein CASSLSLGTTNEKLFF.

This clonotype was observed a few times. This chain connects TRBV7-6 to TRBJ2-5; tentative D call: TRBD1 (5 bases). Germline CDR1 reads SGHVS; CDR2 reads FNYEAQ. The CDR3 has 13 residues. The V end was cut by 1 base, the J end by 6 bases, with 9 bases between. CDR3 region: CASSLGTLKTQYF. The CDR3 DNA reads as TGTGCCAGCAGCTTAGGGACACTTAAGACCCAGTACTTC.

The V and J genes are TRBV30 and TRBJ1-1; 7 nucleotides match TRBD1. The germline V gene has CDR1 GTSNPN and CDR2 SVGIG (reference sequence). V lost 4 bases and J lost 0; bases outside the gene matches: 11. The CDR3 extends over 16 amino acids. The CDR3 is CAWTRPRDSMNTEAFF. In DNA form, the CDR3 reads TGTGCCTGGACCAGACCCCGGGACAGCATGAACACTGAAGCTTTCTTT.

V is TRBV29-1 and J is TRBJ1-2, with 7 nucleotides matching TRBD1. Germline lookup yields CDR1 SQVTM and CDR2 ANQGSEA. This CDR3 has 11 residues. The J segment lost 6 bases and the V segment lost 7 bases, leaving 5 bases of the junction unmatched. The CDR3 nucleotides are TGCAGCGCCTACGACAGGGATGGCTACACCTTC. Its protein is CSAYDRDGYTF.

The chain couples TRBV7-2 to TRBJ2-3; no clear D. Germline V CDR1 and CDR2: SGHTA, FQGNSA. The CDR3 extends over 16 amino acids. V dropped 5 bases and J dropped 0 bases, with 15 bases sitting between them. CDR3 sequence reads: CASSERGTTSTDTQYF. Written as DNA, the CDR3 is TGTGCCAGCAGCGAACGAGGTACCACTAGCACAGATACGCAGTATTTT.

This clonotype has just a few counts. The chain couples TRBV12-5 to TRBJ1-2; possibly TRBD1 for D (6 bases). The CDR3 is made up of 18 amino acids. V was trimmed by 0 bases and J by 2 bases, leaving 19 bases between them. Germline V gene lookup returns CDR1 LGHNT and CDR2 FRNRAP. Here the CDR3 reads CASGLVPSSLQGNYGYTF. For the CDR3, the DNA is TGTGCTAGTGGTTTGGTACCCTCCTCACTACAGGGAAACTATGGCTACACCTTC.

This clonotype was observed a few times. CDR3 in amino acids: CASSFANILLAGGTDTQYF. The CDR3 DNA follows: TGTGCCAGCAGCTTTGCCAACATATTACTAGCGGGGGGCACAGATACGCAGTATTTT. The chain recombines TRBV11-2 with TRBJ2-3; 11 bases line up with TRBD2. Losses at the gene ends were 3 bases for V and 1 base for J; bases not matched to a gene: 12. CDR1 SGHAT and CDR2 FQNNGV come from the germline V gene. The CDR3 covers 19 residues.

This clonotype was counted many times. The chain employs TRBV30 and TRBJ2-5, with D possibly matching TRBD1 (6 bases). Trimming stripped 1 base from V and 1 base from J, with 7 bases between. Germline-derived CDR1 and CDR2 are GTSNPN and SVGIG (reference sequence). The CDR3 consists of 13 residues. CDR3 DNA: TGTGCCTGGAGTGGGGGGCGCCAAGAGACCCAGTACTTC. Translated: CAWSGGRQETQYF.

The rearrangement uses TRBV7-9 and TRBJ2-4; no firm D call. V dropped 1 base and J dropped 0 bases, with 10 bases sitting between them. The CDR3 has 16 residues. From germline, CDR1 is SEHNR and CDR2 FQNEAQ (reference sequence). For the CDR3, the DNA is TGTGCCAGCAGCTTAGTAGTGGGTCCAGCCAAAAACATTCAGTACTTC. Amino acid sequence: CASSLVVGPAKNIQYF.

Only a few counts were recorded for this clonotype. The V and J genes are TRBV5-1 and TRBJ1-1; 7 nucleotides line up with TRBD1. Trimming removed 3 bases from V and 4 bases from J; junction bases left unmatched: 3. Germline values: CDR1 SGHRS, CDR2 YFSETQ. This CDR3 is 13 amino acids long. For the CDR3, the DNA is TGCGCCAGCAGCTGGACAGGAACCACTGAAGCTTTCTTT. This gives the protein CASSWTGTTEAFF.

V gene TRBV6-1 combines with J gene TRBJ2-3; D gene unclear. The CDR3 is made up of 15 amino acids. The ends were cut back, 4 bases at V and 5 bases at J, with 16 bases in the middle. Looked up from germline, CDR1 is MNHNS and CDR2 is SASEGT. In DNA, the CDR3 is TGTGCCAGCAGTGCTGAGTTAAGGGAAGGAGATACGCAGTATTTT. It specifies CASSAELREGDTQYF.

This clonotype was seen many times. This rearrangement joins TRBV12-3 or TRBV12-4 to TRBJ1-1; D gene ambiguous. This CDR3 is built from 11 residues. V lost 6 bases and J 0 bases, leaving 2 bases between the germline ends. The CDR3 nucleotides are TGTGCCAGCAGGGTGAACACTGAAGCTTTCTTT. Translating gives CASRVNTEAFF.

Ten or more counts support this clonotype. The chain couples TRBV2 to TRBJ2-3; 9 positions match TRBD2. The CDR3 is 13 amino acids. Germline values: CDR1 SNHLY, CDR2 FYNNEI. V lost 9 bases to trimming and J lost 2 bases; unmatched junction nucleotides: 3. The CDR3 DNA is TGTGCCAGATTAGCGGGGGTCACAGATACGCAGTATTTT. It translates to CARLAGVTDTQYF.

In this sample, this clonotype turned up many times. V and J are TRBV25-1 and TRBJ1-1; D call uncertain. The CDR3 runs to 14 residues. Germline CDR1 reads MGHDK; CDR2 reads SYGVNS. V lost 3 bases and J 0 bases, leaving 8 bases between the germline ends. This chain's CDR3 is CASSEVGMNTEAFF. The CDR3 coding sequence is TGTGCCAGCAGTGAGGTCGGCATGAACACTGAAGCTTTCTTT.

This clonotype occurred many times. V and J are TRBV20-1 and TRBJ2-7; TRBD2 matches 7 bases. The germline V gene has CDR1 DFQATT and CDR2 SNEGSKA (reference sequence). CDR3 length equals 12 residues. The junction had 8 bases not matched to a gene; V was cut back by 6 bases and J by 6 bases. The CDR3 DNA follows: TGCAGTGCCGTCGGGGGGTACGCCGAGCAGTACGTC. This translates into CSAVGGYAEQYV.

Note on this clonotype: At one boundary the junction diverges from the germline segment, which might be a read error. V and J are TRBV2 and TRBJ1-6; D is possibly TRBD1 (6 bases). Germline CDR1 SNHLY, CDR2 FYNNEI. CDR3 size: 16 residues. CDR3 amino acids: CASSEALTGKYSPLHF. CDR3 nucleotide sequence: TGTGCCAGCAGCGAAGCGTTGACAGGAAAGTACTCACCCCTCCACTTT. The full variable domain, in which reference TRBV2 and TRBJ1-6 provide the parts outside the CDR3, is EPEVTQTPSHQVTQMGQEVILRCVPISNHLYFYWYRQILGQKVEFLVSFYNNEISEKSEIFDDQFSVERPDGSNFTLKIRSTKLEDSAMYFCASSEALTGKYSPLHFGNGTRLTVT.

The table lists this clonotype with many counts. This chain links TRBV12-3 or TRBV12-4 with TRBJ1-1, with TRBD1 matching over 8 bases. V dropped 5 bases and J dropped 1; count of bases not matched to a gene: 3. This CDR3 has 14 amino acids. The DNA for the CDR3 is TGTGCCAGCAGTCCTGACAGGGGGAACACTGAAGCTTTCTTT. It translates to CASSPDRGNTEAFF.

The rearrangement uses TRBV5-8 and TRBJ1-1; 8 bases match TRBD1. Germline CDR1 and CDR2: SGHTS and YDEGEE. Germline trimming cut 0 bases from V and 1 base from J; bases unmatched to any gene: 5. The CDR3 extends over 16 amino acids. CDR3 bases: TGTGCCAGCAGCTTGGAGACAGGGGTTAAGAACACTGAAGCTTTCTTT. Translation: CASSLETGVKNTEAFF.